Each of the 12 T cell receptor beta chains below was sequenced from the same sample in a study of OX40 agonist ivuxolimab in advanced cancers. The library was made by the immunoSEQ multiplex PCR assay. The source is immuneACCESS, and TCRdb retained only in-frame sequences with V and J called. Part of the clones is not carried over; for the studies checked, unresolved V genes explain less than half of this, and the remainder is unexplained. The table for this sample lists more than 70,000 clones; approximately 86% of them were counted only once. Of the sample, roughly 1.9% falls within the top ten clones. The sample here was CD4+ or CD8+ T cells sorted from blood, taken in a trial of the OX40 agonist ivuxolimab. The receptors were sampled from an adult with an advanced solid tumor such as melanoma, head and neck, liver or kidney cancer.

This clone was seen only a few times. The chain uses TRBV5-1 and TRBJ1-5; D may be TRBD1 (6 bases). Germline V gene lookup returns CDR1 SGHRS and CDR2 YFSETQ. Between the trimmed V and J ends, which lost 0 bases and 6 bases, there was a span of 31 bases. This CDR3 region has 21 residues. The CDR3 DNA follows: TGCGCCAGCAGCTTGGCCCCGTCTGGAGGGATGGGGGCGCGATCCCCTCAGCCCCAGCATTTT. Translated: CASSLAPSGGMGARSPQPQHF.

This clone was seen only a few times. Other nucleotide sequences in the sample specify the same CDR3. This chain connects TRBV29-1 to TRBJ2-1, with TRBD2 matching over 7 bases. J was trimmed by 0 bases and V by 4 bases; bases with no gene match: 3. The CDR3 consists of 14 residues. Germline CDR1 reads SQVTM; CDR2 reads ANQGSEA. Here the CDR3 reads CSVVRGSSYNEQFF. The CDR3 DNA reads TGCAGCGTTGTGCGGGGGAGCTCCTACAATGAGCAGTTCTTC.

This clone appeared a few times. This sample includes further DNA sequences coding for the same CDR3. This chain's CDR3 is CASSLGQFYNEQFF. CDR3 sequence (DNA): TGTGCCAGCAGCTTGGGTCAGTTTTACAATGAGCAGTTCTTC. The chain has TRBV5-6 and TRBJ2-1; D remains ambiguous. From germline, CDR1 is SGHDT and CDR2 YYEEEE. V lost 0 bases to trimming and J lost 4 bases, with 8 bases between them. The CDR3 spans 14 residues.

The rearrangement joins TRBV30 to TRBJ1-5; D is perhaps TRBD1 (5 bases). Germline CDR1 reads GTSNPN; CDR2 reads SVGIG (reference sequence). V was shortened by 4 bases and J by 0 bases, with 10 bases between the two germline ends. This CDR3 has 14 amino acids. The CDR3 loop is CAWTRGDSNQPQHF. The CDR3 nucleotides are TGTGCCTGGACCCGGGGGGATAGCAATCAGCCCCAGCATTTT.

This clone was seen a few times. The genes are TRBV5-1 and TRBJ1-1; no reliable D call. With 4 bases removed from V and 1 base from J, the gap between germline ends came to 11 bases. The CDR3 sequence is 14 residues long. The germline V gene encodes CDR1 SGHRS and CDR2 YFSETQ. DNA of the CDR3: TGCGCCAGCAGCGACGGGGTCGGGAACACTGAAGCTTTCTTT. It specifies CASSDGVGNTEAFF. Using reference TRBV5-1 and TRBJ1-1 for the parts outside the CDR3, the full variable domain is KAGVTQTPRYLIKTRGQQVTLSCSPISGHRSVSWYQQTPGQGLQFLFEYFSETQRNKGNFPGRFSGRQFSNSRSEMNVSTLELGDSALYLCASSDGVGNTEAFFGQGTRLTVV.

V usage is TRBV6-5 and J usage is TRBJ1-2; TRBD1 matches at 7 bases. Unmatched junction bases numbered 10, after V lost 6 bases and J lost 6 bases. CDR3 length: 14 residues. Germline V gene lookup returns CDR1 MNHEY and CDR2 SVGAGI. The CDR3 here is CASRTGLGMDGYTF. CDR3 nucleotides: TGTGCCAGCAGGACAGGGTTAGGGATGGATGGCTACACCTTC.

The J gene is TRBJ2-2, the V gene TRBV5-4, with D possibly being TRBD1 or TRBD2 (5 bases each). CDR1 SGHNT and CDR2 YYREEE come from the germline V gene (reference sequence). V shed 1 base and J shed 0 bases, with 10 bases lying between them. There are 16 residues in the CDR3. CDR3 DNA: TGTGCCAGCAGCTTGTCCCTGGGGGCGAACACCGGGGAGCTGTTTTTT. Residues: CASSLSLGANTGELFF.

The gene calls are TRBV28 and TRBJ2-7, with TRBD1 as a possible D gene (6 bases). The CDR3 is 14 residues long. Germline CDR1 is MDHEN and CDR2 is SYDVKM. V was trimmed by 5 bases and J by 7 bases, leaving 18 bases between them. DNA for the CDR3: TGTGCCAGCAGTCTCACAGGGATCTACAGGGAGCAGTACTTC. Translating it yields CASSLTGIYREQYF.

The CDR3 coding sequence is TGTGCCAGCAGCCTCCCCGGGGGTACTGGAAACACCATATATTTT. It encodes CASSLPGGTGNTIYF. This chain links TRBV9 with TRBJ1-3; D may be TRBD1 (5 bases). The germline V gene encodes CDR1 SGDLS and CDR2 YYNGEE. Trimming took off 4 bases at V and 2 bases at J, with 13 bases between the two ends. The CDR3 extends over 15 amino acids.

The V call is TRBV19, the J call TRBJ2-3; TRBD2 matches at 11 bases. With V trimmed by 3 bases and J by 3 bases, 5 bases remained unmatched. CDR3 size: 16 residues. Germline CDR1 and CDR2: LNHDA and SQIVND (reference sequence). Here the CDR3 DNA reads TGTGCCAGTAGTATGAGGCTAGCGGGGGGAACAGATACGCAGTATTTT. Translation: CASSMRLAGGTDTQYF.

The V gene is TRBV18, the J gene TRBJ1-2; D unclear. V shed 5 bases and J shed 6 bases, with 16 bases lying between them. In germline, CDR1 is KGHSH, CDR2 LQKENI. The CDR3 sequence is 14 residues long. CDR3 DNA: TGTGCCAGCTCATCCGCATGGGGATCCAATGGCTACACCTTC. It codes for CASSSAWGSNGYTF.

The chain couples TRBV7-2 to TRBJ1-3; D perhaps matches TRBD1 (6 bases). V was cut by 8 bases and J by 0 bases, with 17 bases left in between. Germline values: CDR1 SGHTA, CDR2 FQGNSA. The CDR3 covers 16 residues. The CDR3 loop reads CASATMGGLSGNTIYF. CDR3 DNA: TGTGCCAGCGCCACCATGGGGGGGCTCTCTGGAAACACCATATATTTT.